This passage covers 9 T cell receptor beta chains from one sample sequenced in a study of OX40 agonist ivuxolimab in advanced cancers. Only in-frame clones appear in the TCRdb table, and some are missing; sequencing was by immunoSEQ multiplex PCR. This table holds more than 55,000 clones, about 83% found once. Sequencing used CD4+ or CD8+ T cells sorted from blood, obtained in a trial of the OX40 agonist ivuxolimab. Every receptor here comes from an adult with an advanced solid tumor such as melanoma, head and neck, liver or kidney cancer.

This clone came up once. The rearrangement joins TRBV9 to TRBJ2-2, with unresolved D. This CDR3 has 16 residues. Trimming removed 3 bases at V and 3 bases at J, with 15 bases between. Germline V CDR1 and CDR2: SGDLS, YYNGEE. DNA for the CDR3: TGTGCCAGCAGCGAACGGATGGGAACCCACACCGGGGAGCTGTTTTTT. It encodes CASSERMGTHTGELFF.

V gene TRBV7-2 combines with J gene TRBJ2-1; 10 bases are a match to TRBD2. The CDR3 covers 19 residues. The junction had 16 bases not matched to a gene; V was cut back by 4 bases and J by 4 bases. The V gene's germline CDR1 is SGHTA and CDR2 FQGNSA. DNA of the CDR3: TGTGCCAGCAGCTCCCAGGTCCTAGCGGGAGCACTTTCTTACAATGAGCAGTTCTTC. It encodes CASSSQVLAGALSYNEQFF.

The chain joins TRBV5-1 to TRBJ2-2; D is unresolved. This CDR3 has 16 residues. Trimming removed 4 bases from V and 3 bases from J, with 16 bases in between. The germline V gene encodes CDR1 SGHRS and CDR2 YFSETQ. For the CDR3, the DNA is TGCGCCAGCAGCAAAGACCCCGCAGGATACACCGGGGAGCTGTTTTTT. This translates into CASSKDPAGYTGELFF.

The chain employs TRBV2 and TRBJ1-3; TRBD1 matches 7 bases. CDR3 size: 14 residues. Germline CDR1 SNHLY, CDR2 FYNNEI. J was trimmed by 2 bases and V by 8 bases; bases with no gene match: 6. The CDR3 protein is CASVDRATGNTIYF. DNA of the CDR3: TGTGCCAGCGTTGACAGGGCTACTGGAAACACCATATATTTT.

This clone was recorded once. The chain carries TRBV2 and TRBJ2-1; D unclear. V was shortened by 6 bases and J by 12 bases, with 15 bases between the two germline ends. CDR3 length: 12 amino acids. Germline V lookup: CDR1 SNHLY, CDR2 FYNNEI. CDR3 in DNA: TGTGCCAGCAGCTCGATTAGGCAGAGGCAGTTCTTC. This gives the protein CASSSIRQRQFF.

The chain couples TRBV7-6 to TRBJ1-2; D perhaps matches TRBD1 (6 bases). Germline CDR1 is SGHVS and CDR2 is FNYEAQ. V was trimmed by 5 bases and J by 8 bases, leaving 15 bases between them. This CDR3 is built from 13 residues. CDR3 nucleotides: TGTGCCAGCAGCCCGGGGGGCGGGGGCGGCTACACCTTC. Translation: CASSPGGGGGYTF.

V gene TRBV7-2 combines with J gene TRBJ2-7; perhaps TRBD2 as D (5 bases). The CDR3 covers 14 residues. The germline V gene has CDR1 SGHTA and CDR2 FQGNSA. Trimming removed 3 bases at V and 1 base at J, with 10 bases between. CDR3 loop: CASSLDLGSYEQYF. CDR3 sequence (DNA): TGTGCCAGCAGCTTGGACTTAGGATCCTACGAGCAGTACTTC.

The J gene is TRBJ2-1, the V gene TRBV13; TRBD2 matches 16 bases. Per germline, CDR1 PRHDT and CDR2 FYEKMQ (reference sequence). With V trimmed by 5 bases and J by 10 bases, 5 bases remained unmatched. The CDR3 loop spans 15 amino acids. CDR3 DNA: TGTGCCAGCAGCCAAGGGACTAGCGGGGGGGACGAGCAGTTCTTC. Protein sequence: CASSQGTSGGDEQFF. Supplemented by reference TRBV13 and TRBJ2-1, the full variable domain reads AAGVIQSPRHLIKEKRETATLKCYPIPRHDTVYWYQQGPGQDPQFLISFYEKMQSDKGSIPDRFSAQQFSDYHSELNMSSLELGDSALYFCASSQGTSGGDEQFFGPGTRLTVL.

This chain connects TRBV5-1 to TRBJ2-5; D gene ambiguous. V lost 5 bases, J lost 1 base, and 9 bases lay in between. Germline CDR1 reads SGHRS; CDR2 reads YFSETQ. CDR3 size: 13 residues. The CDR3 region is CASRAAVQETQYF. The CDR3 DNA follows: TGCGCCAGCAGAGCTGCGGTCCAAGAGACCCAGTACTTC.